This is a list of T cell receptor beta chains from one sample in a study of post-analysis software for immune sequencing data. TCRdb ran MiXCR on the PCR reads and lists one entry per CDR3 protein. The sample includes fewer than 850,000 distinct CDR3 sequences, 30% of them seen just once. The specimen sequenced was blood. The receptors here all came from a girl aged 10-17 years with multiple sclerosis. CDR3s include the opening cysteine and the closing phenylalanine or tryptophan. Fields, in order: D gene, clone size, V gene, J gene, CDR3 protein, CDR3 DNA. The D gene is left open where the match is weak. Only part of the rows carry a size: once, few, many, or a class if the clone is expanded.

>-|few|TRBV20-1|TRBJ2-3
CSATTAARTSTDTQYF
TGCAGTGCTACGACAGCAGCGAGAACTAGCACAGATACGCAGTATTTT
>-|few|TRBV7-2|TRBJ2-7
CASSLGRAAYEQYF
TGTGCCAGCAGCTTGGGCCGGGCAGCCTACGAGCAGTACTTC
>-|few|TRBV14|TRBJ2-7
CASSQDQRDEQYF
TGTGCCAGCAGCCAAGATCAGAGGGACGAGCAGTACTTC
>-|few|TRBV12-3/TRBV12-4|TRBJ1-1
CASSLTRNTEAFF
TGTGCCAGCAGTTTAACCAGGAACACTGAAGCTTTCTTT
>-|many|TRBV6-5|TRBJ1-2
CASRTLQGGSYGYTF
TGTGCCAGCAGGACCCTACAGGGAGGGAGCTATGGCTACACCTTC
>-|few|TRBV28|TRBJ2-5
CASFGGGQETQYF
TGTGCCAGCTTCGGAGGGGGACAAGAGACCCAGTACTTC
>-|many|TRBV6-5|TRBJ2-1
CASTAGGHEQFF
TGTGCCAGCACGGCCGGGGGGCATGAGCAGTTCTTC
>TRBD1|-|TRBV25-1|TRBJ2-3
CASSDTAGTGMTDTQYF
TGTGCCAGCAGTGACACCGCCGGGACAGGGATGACAGATACGCAGTATTTT
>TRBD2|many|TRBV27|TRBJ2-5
CASSQGLAGVETQYF
TGTGCCAGCAGTCAGGGACTAGCGGGAGTAGAGACCCAGTACTTC
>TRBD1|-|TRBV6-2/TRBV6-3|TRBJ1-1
CASLPSTPTGSEAFF
TGTGCCAGTCTCCCTTCGACTCCGACAGGGTCTGAAGCTTTCTTT
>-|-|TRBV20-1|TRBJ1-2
CKVARLGGSGGYTF
TGCAAAGTGGCCCGCCTGGGGGGCTCGGGGGGCTACACCTTC
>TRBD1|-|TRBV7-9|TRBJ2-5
CASSLVAGPNEGAYF
TGTGCCAGCAGCTTAGTGGCCGGCCCCAACGAGGGGGCGTACTTC
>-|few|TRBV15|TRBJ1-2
CATGRDPPAYGYTF
TGTGCCACCGGCAGAGATCCGCCAGCATATGGCTACACCTTC
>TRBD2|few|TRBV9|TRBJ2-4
CASSVAGGTKNIQYF
TGTGCCAGCAGCGTCGCGGGAGGGACCAAAAACATTCAGTACTTC
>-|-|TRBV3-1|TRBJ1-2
CASSPKRHYGYTF
TGTGCCAGCAGCCCCAAGCGGCACTATGGCTACACCTTC
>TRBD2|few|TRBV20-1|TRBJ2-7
CSARVPLAGVSYEQYF
TGCAGTGCTAGAGTGCCCCTAGCGGGGGTATCCTACGAGCAGTACTTC
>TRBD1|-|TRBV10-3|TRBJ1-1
CAIGFRGGRSGDTEAFF
TGTGCCATCGGGTTCCGAGGGGGCCGTTCTGGCGACACTGAAGCTTTCTTT
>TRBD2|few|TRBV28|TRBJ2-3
CASRPGSNGGYTQYF
TGTGCCAGCAGACCCGGGTCCAACGGGGGGTATACGCAGTATTTT
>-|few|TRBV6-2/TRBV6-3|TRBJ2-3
CASSYSSGNTDTQYF
TGTGCCAGCAGTTACTCGTCTGGGAACACAGATACGCAGTATTTT
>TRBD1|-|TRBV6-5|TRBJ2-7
CATRRTGQGSYEQYF
TGTGCCACACGAAGGACGGGACAGGGGTCCTACGAGCAGTACTTC
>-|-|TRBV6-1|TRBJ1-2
CAIQGARADYGYTF
TGTGCCATCCAAGGGGCGCGCGCTGACTACGGCTACACCTTC
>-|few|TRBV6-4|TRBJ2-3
CANSDSAGSAQYF
TGTGCCAACAGTGACTCGGCGGGGAGCGCGCAGTATTTT
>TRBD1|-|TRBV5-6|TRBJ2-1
CASSWTGGNNEQFF
TGTGCCAGCAGCTGGACAGGGGGTAACAATGAGCAGTTCTTC
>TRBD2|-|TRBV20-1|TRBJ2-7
CSARKEAGVRAYEQYF
TGCAGTGCTAGGAAGGAGGCGGGAGTCCGGGCCTACGAGCAGTACTTC
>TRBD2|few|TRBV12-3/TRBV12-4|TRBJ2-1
CAGGSGSFIGNEQFF
TGTGCCGGCGGTAGCGGGAGCTTCATAGGCAATGAGCAGTTCTTC
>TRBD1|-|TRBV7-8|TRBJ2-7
CVSSLTGGYEQYF
TGTGTCAGCAGCTTGACAGGGGGCTACGAGCAGTACTTC
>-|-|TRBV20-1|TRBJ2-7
CSAQHDLEFLYEQYF
TGCAGTGCTCAACACGATTTAGAATTTCTCTACGAGCAGTACTTC
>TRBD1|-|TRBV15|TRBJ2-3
CATSRRDRVLNTQYF
TGTGCCACCAGCAGACGGGACAGGGTGCTGAATACGCAGTATTTT
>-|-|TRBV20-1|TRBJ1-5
CSARTAGQPQHF
TGCAGTGCTAGAACCGCGGGACAGCCCCAGCATTTT
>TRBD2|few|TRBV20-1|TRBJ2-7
CSALAGGGHEQYF
TGCAGTGCCCTAGCGGGAGGGGGCCACGAGCAGTACTTC
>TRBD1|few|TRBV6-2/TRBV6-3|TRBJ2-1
CASSYSTGVDEQFF
TGTGCCAGCAGTTACTCCACAGGGGTGGATGAGCAGTTCTTC
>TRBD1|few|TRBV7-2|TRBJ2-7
CASSLARTGGMGEQYF
TGTGCCAGCAGCTTAGCCCGGACAGGGGGCATGGGCGAGCAGTACTTC